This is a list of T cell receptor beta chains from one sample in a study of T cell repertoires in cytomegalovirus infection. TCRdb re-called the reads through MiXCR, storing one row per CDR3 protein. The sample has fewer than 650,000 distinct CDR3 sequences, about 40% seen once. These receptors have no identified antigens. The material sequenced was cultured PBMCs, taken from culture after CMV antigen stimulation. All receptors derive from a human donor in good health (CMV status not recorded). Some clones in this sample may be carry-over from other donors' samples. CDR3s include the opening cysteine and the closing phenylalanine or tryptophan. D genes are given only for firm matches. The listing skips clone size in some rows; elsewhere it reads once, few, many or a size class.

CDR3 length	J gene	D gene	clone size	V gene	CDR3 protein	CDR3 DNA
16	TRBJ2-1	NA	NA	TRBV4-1	CASSYRVTPGYNEQFF	TGCGCCAGCAGCTACCGGGTGACCCCGGGCTACAATGAGCAGTTCTTC
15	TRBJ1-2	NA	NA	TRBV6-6	CASSSSGDANYGYTF	TGTGCCAGCAGTTCATCAGGGGACGCAAACTATGGCTACACCTTC
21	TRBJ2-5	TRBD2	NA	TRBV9	CASSVDQGTSGRVGTQETQYF	TGTGCCAGCAGCGTAGACCAGGGGACTAGCGGGAGGGTAGGGACACAAGAGACCCAGTACTTC
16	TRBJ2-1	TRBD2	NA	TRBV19	CASSIDVSGGANEQFF	TGTGCCAGTAGTATAGATGTTAGCGGGGGGGCAAATGAGCAGTTCTTC
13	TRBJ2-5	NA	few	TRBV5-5	CASSSPGRKTQYF	TGTGCCAGCAGCTCTCCGGGACGGAAAACCCAGTACTTC
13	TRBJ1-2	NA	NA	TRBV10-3	CAIWTESSYGYTF	TGTGCCATCTGGACAGAGTCGAGCTATGGCTACACCTTC
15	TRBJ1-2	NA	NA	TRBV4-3	CASSQGRGGVDGYTF	TGCGCCAGCAGCCAAGGACGGGGGGGGGTAGATGGCTACACCTTC
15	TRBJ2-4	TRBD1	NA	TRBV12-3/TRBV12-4	CASSHRGLAKNIQYF	TGTGCCAGCAGTCACAGGGGGCTAGCCAAAAACATTCAGTACTTC
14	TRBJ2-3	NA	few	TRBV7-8	CASSGRGPPDTQYF	TGTGCCAGCAGCGGTCGGGGGCCCCCAGATACGCAGTATTTT
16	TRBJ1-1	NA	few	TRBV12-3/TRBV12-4	CASSPGTRRMNTEAFF	TGTGCCAGCAGTCCGGGGACGCGAAGGATGAACACTGAAGCTTTCTTT
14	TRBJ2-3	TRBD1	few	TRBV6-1	CASRKTGGVDTQYF	TGTGCCAGCAGGAAGACAGGGGGGGTAGATACGCAGTATTTT
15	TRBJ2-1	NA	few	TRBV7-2	CASSYRDLNYNEQFF	TGTGCCAGCAGCTACAGGGACTTAAACTACAATGAGCAGTTCTTC
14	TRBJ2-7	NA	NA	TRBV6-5	CASSYSRGAGEQYF	TGTGCCAGCAGTTACTCGAGGGGGGCGGGCGAGCAGTACTTC
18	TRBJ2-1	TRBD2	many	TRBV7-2	CASSPATSGVSSYNEQFF	TGTGCCAGCAGCCCGGCGACTAGCGGGGTTAGCTCCTACAATGAGCAGTTCTTC
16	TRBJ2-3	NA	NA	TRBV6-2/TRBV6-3	CASSYMSSASTDTQYF	TGTGCCAGCAGTTATATGTCTAGCGCCAGCACAGATACGCAGTATTTT
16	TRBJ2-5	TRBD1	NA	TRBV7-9	CASSSTGGLSQETQYF	TGTGCCAGCAGCTCGACAGGGGGACTATCACAAGAGACCCAGTACTTC
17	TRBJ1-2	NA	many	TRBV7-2	CASSLDLTGSRAGGYTF	TGTGCCAGCAGCTTAGACCTTACAGGGTCCCGCGCCGGGGGCTACACCTTC
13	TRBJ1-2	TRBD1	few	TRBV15	CATSKGQGTGYTF	TGTGCCACCAGCAAGGGACAGGGAACTGGCTACACCTTC
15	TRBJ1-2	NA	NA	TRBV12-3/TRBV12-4	CASSLDPGGGNGYTF	TGTGCCAGCAGTTTAGACCCTGGGGGTGGTAACGGCTACACCTTC
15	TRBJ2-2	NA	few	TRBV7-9	CASSQVPERTGELFF	TGTGCCAGCAGCCAGGTGCCGGAGCGGACCGGGGAGCTGTTTTTT
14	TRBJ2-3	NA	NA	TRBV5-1	CASKPETNTDTQYF	TGCGCCAGCAAACCAGAGACCAACACAGATACGCAGTATTTT
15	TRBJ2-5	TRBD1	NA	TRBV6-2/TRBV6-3	CASSPGQGTIETQYF	TGTGCCAGCAGTCCGGGACAGGGGACGATAGAGACCCAGTACTTC
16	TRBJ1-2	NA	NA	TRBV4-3	CASSQEGAGRIYGYTF	TGCGCCAGCAGCCAAGAGGGGGCCGGGAGAATCTATGGCTACACCTTC
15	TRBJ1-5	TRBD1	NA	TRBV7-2	CASGLYTGAGQPQHF	TGTGCCAGCGGCCTATACACAGGGGCCGGACAGCCCCAGCATTTT
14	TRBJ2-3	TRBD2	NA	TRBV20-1	CSASGGGAVDTQYF	TGCAGTGCTAGCGGCGGGGGGGCTGTAGATACGCAGTATTTT
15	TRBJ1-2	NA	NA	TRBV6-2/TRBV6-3	CASSQPSGASVGYTF	TGTGCCAGCAGTCAACCGTCGGGGGCGTCGGTAGGCTACACCTTC
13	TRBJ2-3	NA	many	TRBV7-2	CASSFGVTDTQYF	TGTGCCAGCAGCTTTGGGGTCACAGATACGCAGTATTTT
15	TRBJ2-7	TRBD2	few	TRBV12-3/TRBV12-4	CASSFQAGGFYEQYF	TGTGCCAGCAGTTTTCAAGCGGGAGGTTTCTACGAGCAGTACTTC
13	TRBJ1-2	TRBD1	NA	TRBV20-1	CSAPGGARPGYTF	TGCAGTGCGCCAGGGGGGGCCCGCCCTGGCTACACCTTC
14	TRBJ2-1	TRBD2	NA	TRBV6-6	CASSAGEKIHEQFF	TGTGCCAGCAGTGCGGGAGAGAAGATCCATGAGCAGTTCTTC
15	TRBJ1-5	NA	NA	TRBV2	CASSEAGAVGQPQHF	TGTGCCAGCAGTGAGGCGGGGGCGGTTGGTCAGCCCCAGCATTTT
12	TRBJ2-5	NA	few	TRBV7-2	CASSLARQAQYF	TGTGCCAGCAGCTTAGCTCGACAAGCCCAGTACTTC
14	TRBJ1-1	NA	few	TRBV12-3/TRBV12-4	CASSLSRPTEGAFF	TGTGCCAGCAGTTTAAGCCGACCTACGGAGGGAGCTTTCTTT
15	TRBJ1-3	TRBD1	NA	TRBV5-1	CASSWTGDYGNTIYF	TGCGCCAGCAGCTGGACAGGGGATTATGGAAACACCATATATTTT
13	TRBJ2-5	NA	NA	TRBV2	CASNLQVEETQYF	TGTGCCAGCAACCTACAGGTAGAAGAGACCCAGTACTTC
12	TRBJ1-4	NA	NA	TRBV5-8	CASERANEKLFF	TGTGCCAGCGAAAGGGCTAATGAAAAACTGTTTTTT
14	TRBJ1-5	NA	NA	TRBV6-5	CASSYSNGGQPQHF	TGTGCCAGCAGTTACTCGAACGGAGGACAGCCCCAGCATTTT
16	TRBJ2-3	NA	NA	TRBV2	CASSEIRGTSTDTQYF	TGTGCCAGCAGTGAGATCAGGGGTACTAGCACAGATACGCAGTATTTT
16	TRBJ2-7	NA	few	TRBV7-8	CASSLDGFPSYYEQYF	TGTGCCAGCAGCTTAGATGGGTTCCCCTCCTATTACGAGCAGTACTTC
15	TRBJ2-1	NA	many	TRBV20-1	CSARDWGRQSNEQFF	TGCAGTGCTAGAGATTGGGGGAGACAATCCAATGAGCAGTTCTTC
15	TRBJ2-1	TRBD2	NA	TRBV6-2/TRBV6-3	CASSLAGVDYNEQFF	TGTGCCAGCAGTTTAGCGGGAGTGGATTACAATGAGCAGTTCTTC
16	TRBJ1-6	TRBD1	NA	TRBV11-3	CASSFPRTGWNSPLHF	TGTGCCAGCAGTTTCCCTCGGACAGGGTGGAACTCACCCCTCCACTTT
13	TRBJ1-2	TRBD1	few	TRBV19	CASSLIRDSGYTF	TGTGCCAGTAGTCTCATAAGGGACAGCGGCTACACCTTC
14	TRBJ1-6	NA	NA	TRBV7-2	CASSLERINSPLHF	TGTGCCAGCAGCTTAGAACGGATCAATTCACCCCTCCACTTT
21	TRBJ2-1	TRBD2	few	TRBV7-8	CASSSTTFPSGGAFSYNEQFF	TGTGCCAGCAGCTCCACCACGTTTCCTAGCGGGGGGGCCTTCTCCTACAATGAGCAGTTCTTC
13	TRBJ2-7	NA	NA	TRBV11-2	CASSRTTIYEQYF	TGTGCCAGCAGCCGTACTACCATCTACGAGCAGTACTTC
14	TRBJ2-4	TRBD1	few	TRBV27	CASSLRQGSDIQYF	TGTGCCAGCAGTTTAAGACAGGGGTCAGACATTCAGTACTTC
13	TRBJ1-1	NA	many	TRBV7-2	CASSLGRNTEAFF	TGTGCCAGCAGCTTGGGCAGGAACACTGAAGCTTTCTTT
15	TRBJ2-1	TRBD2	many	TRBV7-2	CASSSPGLALNEQFF	TGTGCCAGCAGCTCTCCGGGACTAGCGCTTAATGAGCAGTTCTTC
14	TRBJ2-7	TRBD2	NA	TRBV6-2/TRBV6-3	CASRRLAGSYEQYF	TGTGCCAGCAGGCGACTAGCGGGCTCCTACGAGCAGTACTTC
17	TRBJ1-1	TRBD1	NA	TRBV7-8	CASSLVATGAKPPEAFF	TGTGCCAGCAGCTTAGTCGCGACAGGGGCAAAGCCTCCTGAAGCTTTCTTT